This paragraph covers one T cell receptor (beta chain) sequence. The data stem from a study of blood T cell repertoires in COVID-19. At the level of the study: Collection of acute and convalescent COVID-19 samples took place in the United States, Italy and Spain. The analysed material was cDNA or gDNA that came from T cells, B-cell-depleted T cells, or PBMCs.

V was pared by 0 bases and J by 1 base, with 15 bases of the junction left unmatched. The CDR3 is 21 amino acids. Original handling: Amplifying reference gene primers gave estimates of nucleated cell counts. Measured with immunoSEQ multiplex PCR; TCRdb has only the in-frame clones, and not every one. The V and J calls and clone size were taken over from that table, and D and trimming were inferred from the DNA. The repertoire holds more than 100,000 clones, with around four fifths as singletons. This chain joins TRBV6-7 and TRBJ2-6; 7 nucleotides line up with TRBD1. TRBV6-7 qualifies as an ORF whose function is uncertain. Sequenced: peripheral blood. The clonotype comes from a man in his 60s with active or convalescent COVID-19. The CDR3: CASSYSSTGEHRSSGANVLTF. CDR3 in DNA: TGTGCCAGCAGTTACTCGAGTACAGGGGAACATAGGAGTTCTGGGGCCAACGTCCTGACTTTC.